This TCR beta chain was identified in a study of beta chain features in type 1 diabetes. Study-level results: TCRB CDR3 length was moderately but significantly reduced in all four CD4+ subsets of Type 1 diabetes patients.

This clone has a handful of counts. The antigen is unknown. This CDR3 has 16 amino acids. Trimming removed 5 bases from V and 4 bases from J, with 17 bases in between. Germline CDR1 reads SGHNT; CDR2 reads YENEEA. TCRB transcripts that were expressed got sequenced, as all of the isolated RNA had been reverse transcribed. Profiled with immunoSEQ multiplex PCR; TCRdb holds only in-frame clones, not every one. The data hold fewer than 350,000 clones, with 15% observed a single time. The V and J genes are TRBV11-3 and TRBJ2-2, with D possibly being TRBD2 (6 bases). This clonotype was obtained from a man between 18 and 29 years old with type 1 diabetes. The sequencing sample was made of naive CD4+ T cells from blood. The CDR3 DNA reads as TGTGCCAGCAGCGTCGAGGGCGGGAAGGGCACCGGGGAGCTGTTTTTT. Its protein product is CASSVEGGKGTGELFF.